This record concerns one T cell receptor (beta chain) sequence. Germline CDR1 reads SGHNT; CDR2 reads YYREEE (reference sequence). CDR3 length: 14 residues. J gave up 6 bases and V 6 bases, and 4 bases lay outside the gene matches. This PCR relied on a set of 60 Vbeta primers and 13 Jbeta primers. The method was immunoSEQ multiplex PCR; TCRdb's version includes in-frame clones alone and lacks a portion of them. In the table there are about 120,000 clones, 70% to 80% of which are singletons. The sample comes from a study of cytomegalovirus exposure and HLA in healthy donors. The sequence came from a woman aged 40 to 55 in good health and CMV-seropositive. The sample taken for sequencing was PBMCs. The chain carries TRBV5-4 and TRBJ1-6; 9 bases line up with TRBD1. In DNA form, the CDR3 reads TGTGCCAGCACCAGGACAGGGGTTAATTCACCCCTCCACTTT. Encoded protein: CASTRTGVNSPLHF.